The 26 T cell receptor beta chains below come from one sample, sequenced in a study of beta chain features in type 1 diabetes. Regarding the study as a whole: TCRB CDR3s from Type 1 diabetes patients were moderately but significantly shorter in all four CD4+ subsets.

These TCRs' antigens remain unknown. Of the isolated RNA, all was reverse transcribed, and so the sequenced material was expressed TCRB transcripts. Clones were sequenced by immunoSEQ multiplex PCR, and TCRdb holds only the in-frame ones, with some missing. Here the sample spans 150,000 or so clones, 6.5% to 8.5% being singletons. Sequenced sample: central memory CD4+ T cells from blood. These receptors all stem from a woman in her late teens or twenties with type 1 diabetes.

This clone was seen at least ten times. The chain carries TRBV21-1 and TRBJ1-4; the D segment call TRBD1 is taken from the table without a DNA check. TRBV21-1 is a recognized pseudogene. The CDR3 runs to 12 residues. The CDR3 loop is CASSKVLTGEDF. In DNA, the CDR3 is TGTGCCAGCAGCAAAGTCCTAACAGGGGAGGATTTT.

The chain carries TRBV28 and TRBJ1-4, with 8 bases that match TRBD1. The CDR3 sequence is 15 residues long. The J segment lost 7 bases and the V segment lost 6 bases, leaving 10 bases of the junction unmatched. CDR1 and CDR2 (germline): MDHEN, SYDVKM. The CDR3: CASSPGGTYGEKLFF. The CDR3 nucleotides are TGTGCCAGCAGCCCAGGGGGCACGTACGGTGAAAAACTGTTTTTT.

This clone was found a few times. This chain connects TRBV28 to TRBJ2-1; the match to TRBD2 covers 10 bases. V gave up 5 bases and J gave up 7 bases; unmatched junction bases: 8. The V gene's germline CDR1 is MDHEN and CDR2 SYDVKM. The CDR3 loop spans 15 amino acids. The DNA for the CDR3 is TGTGCCAGCAGTACCGGGACTAGCGCGCGAAATGAGCAGTTCTTC. Its protein is CASSTGTSARNEQFF.

This clone was detected many times. The rearrangement uses TRBV28 and TRBJ2-5; 7 bases are a match to TRBD2. The V gene end was trimmed by 11 bases and the J gene end by 8 bases; junction bases not matched to a gene: 5. Germline V gives CDR1 MDHEN, CDR2 SYDVKM. The CDR3 consists of 10 residues. DNA of the CDR3: TGTGCCGGGGGGGGACCTACCCAGTACTTC. Translated, it gives CAGGGPTQYF.

This clone was detected a few times. The chain recombines TRBV30 with TRBJ1-1; D remains unclear. Trimming removed 4 bases at V and 5 bases at J, with 14 bases between. The CDR3 totals 13 residues. Germline CDR1 is GTSNPN and CDR2 is SVGIG (reference sequence). Here the CDR3 reads CAWTPGRGTEAFF. CDR3 bases: TGTGCCTGGACCCCAGGCCGGGGAACTGAAGCTTTCTTT.

This clone has just a few counts. The chain is built from TRBV5-4 and TRBJ2-3, with 8 bases lining up with TRBD1. Germline CDR1 and CDR2: SGHNT and YYREEE (reference sequence). CDR3 size: 16 residues. With 0 bases clipped from V and 2 bases from J, the junction kept 5 bases outside the gene matches. CDR3 in amino acids: CASSLGQGAITDTQYF. The DNA for the CDR3 is TGTGCCAGCAGCTTGGGGCAGGGGGCGATCACAGATACGCAGTATTTT.

This clone came up a few times. This rearrangement joins TRBV10-3 to TRBJ1-5; TRBD1 matches at 9 bases. CDR3 length equals 15 residues. The germline V gene has CDR1 ENHRY and CDR2 SYGVKD. V lost 5 bases to trimming and J lost 3 bases; unmatched junction nucleotides: 5. This CDR3 is CAISLGQGDNQPQHF. The CDR3, as DNA: TGTGCCATCAGTTTGGGACAGGGAGACAATCAGCCCCAGCATTTT.

The V and J genes are TRBV7-9 and TRBJ1-5; D uncertain. V lost 4 bases, J lost 9 bases, and 13 bases lay in between. Germline V CDR1 and CDR2: SEHNR, FQNEAQ (reference sequence). There are 13 residues in the CDR3. Here the CDR3 reads CASSSNAQAPQHF. The CDR3 DNA reads TGTGCCAGCAGCTCCAACGCCCAGGCGCCCCAGCATTTT. Filled out from reference TRBV7-9 and TRBJ1-5, the complete variable domain reads DTGVSQNPRHKITKRGQNVTFRCDPISEHNRLYWYRQTLGQGPEFLTYFQNEAQLEKSRLLSDRFSAERPKGSFSTLEIQRTEQGDSAMYLCASSSNAQAPQHFGDGTRLSIL.

The rearrangement uses TRBV4-1 and TRBJ1-6; 9 positions agree with TRBD1. J lost 7 bases, V lost 4 bases, and 8 bases had no gene match. Per the germline V gene, CDR1 is MGHRA and CDR2 is YSYEKL. The CDR3 contains 16 residues. The CDR3, as DNA: TGCGCCAGCAGCCCGCCGGGACAGGGAAGCAATTCACCCCTCCACTTT. Protein product: CASSPPGQGSNSPLHF.

The rearrangement uses TRBV6-5 and TRBJ2-1, with 10 nucleotides matching TRBD1. The CDR3 is made up of 13 amino acids. V gave up 5 bases and J gave up 6 bases; unmatched junction bases: 1. Germline V gives CDR1 MNHEY, CDR2 SVGAGI. This CDR3 reads CASSRTGGNEQFF. For the CDR3, the DNA is TGTGCCAGCAGTCGGACAGGGGGCAATGAGCAGTTCTTC.

The sample holds a few counts of this clone. Written as DNA, the CDR3 is TGTGCCAGCAGCCAAGATTTATACGAGCAGTACTTC. It codes for CASSQDLYEQYF. V gene TRBV4-2 combines with J gene TRBJ2-7; D not certain. V was cut by 0 bases and J by 4 bases, with 4 bases left in between. This CDR3 contains 12 residues. Per germline, CDR1 LGHNA and CDR2 YNFKEQ.

The V call is TRBV11-2, the J call TRBJ2-1, with 13 bases matching TRBD2. Losses at the gene ends were 5 bases for V and 10 bases for J; bases not matched to a gene: 8. The CDR3 runs to 15 residues. Germline loops: CDR1 SGHAT, CDR2 FQNNGV. The DNA for the CDR3 is TGTGCCAGCAGCATAACTAGCGGGAGGGCGGGGGAGCAGTTCTTC. Its translation is CASSITSGRAGEQFF.

The chain combines TRBV7-3 with TRBJ2-1; 13 positions agree with TRBD2. Germline V lookup: CDR1 SGHTA, CDR2 FQGTGA. The CDR3 sequence is 14 residues long. V trimming: 6 bases; J trimming: 10 bases; junction bases outside the gene matches: 6. CDR3 amino acids: CASRPGLAGHEQFF. Here the CDR3 DNA reads TGTGCCAGCAGGCCGGGACTAGCGGGACACGAGCAGTTCTTC.

This clone has just a few counts. The chain joins TRBV28 to TRBJ1-2, with a weak D call TRBD1 (5 bases). CDR3 length equals 13 residues. The germline CDR1 and CDR2 sequences are MDHEN and SYDVKM. Trimming removed 7 bases at V and 4 bases at J, with 13 bases between. Here the CDR3 DNA reads TGTGCCAGCAAAGGGGCCAGTACCTATGGCTACACCTTC. Its translation: CASKGASTYGYTF.

This clone has just a few counts. The V gene is TRBV30, the J gene TRBJ2-5; 13 nucleotides line up with TRBD2. This CDR3 spans 15 amino acids. The V segment lost 0 bases and the J segment 5 bases; nucleotides outside the gene matches: 3. Per germline, CDR1 GTSNPN and CDR2 SVGIG (reference sequence). The CDR3 coding sequence is TGTGCCTGGAGTGTAGGGACTAGCGGGAAGGAGACCCAGTACTTC. It translates to CAWSVGTSGKETQYF.

This clone was counted a few times. The chain recombines TRBV9 with TRBJ2-1, with D perhaps matching TRBD2 (6 bases). CDR1 and CDR2 (germline): SGDLS, YYNGEE. V gave up 4 bases and J gave up 8 bases, with 13 bases separating them. This CDR3 is built from 13 residues. Here the CDR3 DNA reads TGTGCCAGCAGCCCTAGGCGGGACTATGAGCAGTTCTTC. Translated: CASSPRRDYEQFF.

This chain joins TRBV25-1 and TRBJ2-1; the match to TRBD1 covers 9 bases. The J segment lost 0 bases and the V segment lost 10 bases, leaving 7 bases of the junction unmatched. There are 15 residues in the CDR3. The germline V gene encodes CDR1 MGHDK and CDR2 SYGVNS. CDR3 DNA: TGTGCCACCAAAGGGGGACAGGGCTCCTACAATGAGCAGTTCTTC. It encodes CATKGGQGSYNEQFF.

The J gene is TRBJ2-4, the V gene TRBV5-4; D may be TRBD1 (6 bases). The V end lost 4 bases, the J end lost 6 bases, and 17 bases lay between the germline ends. CDR1 and CDR2 from the germline V gene are SGHNT and YYREEE (reference sequence). The CDR3 is 15 residues long. The CDR3 spells CASSPSGQKGNIQYF. CDR3 sequence (DNA): TGTGCCAGCAGCCCGTCGGGACAAAAAGGAAACATTCAGTACTTC.

This clone was counted only a few times. V is TRBV5-1 and J is TRBJ2-2; D not certain. Trimming shortened V by 1 base and J by 4 bases, and 11 bases separated the two germline ends. The germline CDR1 and CDR2 sequences are SGHRS and YFSETQ. CDR3 size: 15 residues. CDR3 bases: TGCGCCAGCAGCTTGAGTTTGGTCGGCACCGGGGAGCTGTTTTTT. Translation: CASSLSLVGTGELFF.

The rearrangement joins TRBV19 to TRBJ2-1; 9 bases align to TRBD2. Germline trimming cut 5 bases from V and 0 bases from J; bases unmatched to any gene: 2. Germline CDR1 is LNHDA and CDR2 is SQIVND (reference sequence). The CDR3 spans 15 residues. The CDR3 DNA reads TGTGCCAGTAGTGTTAGCGGGAGCTCCTACAATGAGCAGTTCTTC. Protein sequence: CASSVSGSSYNEQFF.

The rearrangement links TRBV6-5 to TRBJ2-7; D unresolved. Germline-derived CDR1 and CDR2 are MNHEY and SVGAGI. Trimming removed 4 bases at V and 6 bases at J, with 22 bases between. The CDR3 has 16 amino acids. The CDR3 coding sequence is TGTGCCAGCAGTTGGAGTGGCGGCGCCGCCTCTATCGAGCAGTACTTC. Protein sequence: CASSWSGGAASIEQYF.

This clone was detected a few times. J is TRBJ1-3 and V is TRBV6-6; no clear D gene. The V and J ends lost 3 bases and 9 bases respectively, with 9 bases between them. This CDR3 contains 12 residues. Per the germline V gene, CDR1 is MNHNY and CDR2 is SVGAGI (reference sequence). The CDR3 sequence: CASSYEAATIYF. In DNA form, the CDR3 reads TGTGCCAGCAGTTATGAGGCGGCCACCATATATTTT.

This clone was observed a handful of times. This sequence joins TRBV5-1 and TRBJ2-5; the D gene is possibly TRBD1 (5 bases). Germline lookup yields CDR1 SGHRS and CDR2 YFSETQ. This CDR3 contains 13 residues. Trimming took off 1 base at V and 2 bases at J, with 6 bases between the two ends. CDR3 DNA: TGCGCCAGCAGCTTGCCAGGGCAAGAGACCCAGTACTTC. The encoded protein is CASSLPGQETQYF. Using reference TRBV5-1 and TRBJ2-5 for the parts outside the CDR3, the full variable domain is KAGVTQTPRYLIKTRGQQVTLSCSPISGHRSVSWYQQTPGQGLQFLFEYFSETQRNKGNFPGRFSGRQFSNSRSEMNVSTLELGDSALYLCASSLPGQETQYFGPGTRLLVL.

This clone was picked up a small number of times. The genes are TRBV5-1 and TRBJ2-1, with 7 nucleotides matching TRBD2. Germline-derived CDR1 and CDR2 are SGHRS and YFSETQ. Unmatched junction bases numbered 10, after V lost 5 bases and J lost 8 bases. CDR3 length equals 14 residues. CDR3 loop: CASSSGLVGDEQFF. The DNA of the CDR3 is TGCGCCAGCAGTTCTGGACTAGTAGGCGATGAGCAGTTCTTC.

Only a few counts were recorded for this clone. The chain joins TRBV11-2 to TRBJ2-7, with no clear D. In germline, CDR1 is SGHAT, CDR2 FQNNGV. CDR3 size: 13 residues. V gave up 1 base and J gave up 4 bases, with 8 bases separating them. This chain's CDR3 is CASSLGSQYEQYF. The CDR3 DNA is TGTGCCAGCAGCTTAGGGTCGCAGTACGAGCAGTACTTC.

V is TRBV2 and J is TRBJ2-3; 8 positions match TRBD1. Looked up from germline, CDR1 is SNHLY and CDR2 is FYNNEI. The CDR3 is made up of 14 amino acids. V dropped 6 bases and J dropped 4; count of bases not matched to a gene: 6. CDR3 loop: CASRAGQGADTQYF. The CDR3 nucleotides read TGTGCCAGCAGGGCAGGACAGGGCGCAGATACGCAGTATTTT.